The 14 T cell receptor beta chains below were found in one sample sequenced in a study of blood T cell repertoires in COVID-19 (TCRdb year 2020). Library method: the immunoSEQ multiplex PCR assay. Entries here come from immuneACCESS through TCRdb and include only in-frame sequences with V and J called. Some clones fail to appear in such tables; in the studies checked, an unresolved V gene covers under half of the shortfall, and the cause of the remainder is unknown. The sample table records some 100,000 clones; 85% to 90% of these occur just once. The ten largest make up roughly 1.5% of the sample. Material: peripheral blood. The receptors shown here come from a human donor with active COVID-19. The donor label of this sample is uncertain.

This clone has just a few counts. The chain uses TRBV29-1 and TRBJ2-2; the match to TRBD2 covers 11 bases. V lost 4 bases, J lost 3 bases, and 4 bases stayed unmatched. Per the germline V gene, CDR1 is SQVTM and CDR2 is ANQGSEA. The CDR3 covers 15 residues. CDR3 DNA: TGCAGCGTTGCACTAGCGGGGGCCCACACCGGGGAGCTGTTTTTT. It codes for CSVALAGAHTGELFF.

V gene TRBV7-2 combines with J gene TRBJ2-3; D may be TRBD2 (6 bases). Germline loops: CDR1 SGHTA, CDR2 FQGNSA. V lost 6 bases and J lost 5, with 18 bases in between. The CDR3 totals 15 residues. CDR3 amino acids: CASSSLAFTVDTQYF. In nucleotides, the CDR3 is TGTGCCAGCAGTTCTCTAGCGTTTACCGTAGATACGCAGTATTTT.

The V and J genes are TRBV9 and TRBJ2-7; TRBD1 matches 7 bases. The CDR3 is 15 residues long. The germline CDR1 and CDR2 sequences are SGDLS and YYNGEE. The trim removed 3 bases at V and 3 bases at J, leaving 9 bases unmatched. DNA of the CDR3: TGTGCCAGCAGCGACGGGGACAGTGTATACTACGAGCAGTACTTC. As protein: CASSDGDSVYYEQYF.

The chain is built from TRBV4-1 and TRBJ2-1, with 9 bases lining up with TRBD2. Germline V lookup: CDR1 MGHRA, CDR2 YSYEKL. The V and J ends lost 1 base and 9 bases, in that order; junction bases with no gene match: 7. This CDR3 has 15 amino acids. The CDR3 region is CASSQGGGGATEQFF. DNA of the CDR3: TGCGCCAGCAGCCAAGGCGGCGGGGGGGCGACTGAGCAGTTCTTC.

This clone was detected only once. The chain uses TRBV2 and TRBJ2-4, with TRBD1 identical over 7 bases. J was trimmed by 6 bases and V by 8 bases; bases with no gene match: 7. The CDR3 contains 13 residues. The germline gives CDR1 SNHLY, CDR2 FYNNEI. This CDR3 reads CASHRDRLNIQYF. For the CDR3, the DNA is TGTGCCAGCCACCGGGACAGACTAAACATTCAGTACTTC.

The chain employs TRBV5-6 and TRBJ1-1; 9 nucleotides agree with TRBD1. Per germline, CDR1 SGHDT and CDR2 YYEEEE. The CDR3 runs 15 residues. After removal of 0 bases from V and 0 bases from J, the junction contained 0 bases not matched to a gene. CDR3 DNA: TGTGCCAGCAGCTTGGGGGACAGGGTGAACACTGAAGCTTTCTTT. Protein sequence: CASSLGDRVNTEAFF.

The V and J genes are TRBV5-4 and TRBJ1-3; 11 nucleotides line up with TRBD1. Germline V gene lookup returns CDR1 SGHNT and CDR2 YYREEE (reference sequence). V lost 4 bases to trimming and J lost 1 base; unmatched junction nucleotides: 7. The CDR3 spans 17 residues. CDR3 region: CASSRTGGAGSGNTIYF. CDR3 sequence (DNA): TGTGCCAGCAGCCGGACAGGGGGCGCAGGGTCTGGAAACACCATATATTTT.

The chain carries TRBV30 and TRBJ1-1; the D is unclear. Germline CDR1 and CDR2: GTSNPN and SVGIG (reference sequence). Trimming cost V 2 bases and J 2 bases, with 15 bases left between them. This CDR3 spans 15 amino acids. CDR3 loop: CAWSTLRGYNTEAFF. Here the CDR3 DNA reads TGTGCCTGGAGTACACTACGTGGGTACAACACTGAAGCTTTCTTT.

The chain joins TRBV5-8 to TRBJ1-2; D may be TRBD1 (6 bases). V dropped 5 bases and J dropped 6 bases, with 26 bases sitting between them. CDR3 length equals 17 residues. CDR1 and CDR2 from the germline V gene are SGHTS and YDEGEE. CDR3 in amino acids: CASSYHTGTPLGDGYTF. The CDR3 nucleotides are TGTGCCAGCAGTTACCATACCGGGACACCTCTGGGGGATGGCTACACCTTC.

The rearrangement links TRBV4-2 to TRBJ2-3; 10 nucleotides align to TRBD2. J gave up 2 bases and V 0 bases, and 8 bases lay outside the gene matches. Germline V gene data show CDR1 as LGHNA and CDR2 as YNFKEQ. The CDR3 extends over 18 amino acids. The CDR3 sequence is CASSQDLRTSGYTDTQYF. The CDR3 DNA reads as TGTGCCAGCAGCCAAGATCTTAGGACTAGCGGATACACAGATACGCAGTATTTT.

In DNA, the CDR3 is TGTGCCAGCAGCTCTCTACGGGACACGGAGCTGTTTTTT. Translating gives CASSSLRDTELFF. The chain uses TRBV11-3 and TRBJ2-2; the D gene is possibly TRBD1 (6 bases). Trimming removed 4 bases from V and 10 bases from J, with 13 bases in between. Per the germline V gene, CDR1 is SGHNT and CDR2 is YENEEA. The CDR3 length is 13 residues.

The genes are TRBV7-9 and TRBJ1-1; tentatively, D is TRBD1 (5 bases). The V end was cut by 2 bases, the J end by 4 bases, with 23 bases between. The CDR3 runs 18 residues. The germline V gene encodes CDR1 SEHNR and CDR2 FQNEAQ (reference sequence). The CDR3 nucleotides are TGTGCCAGCAGCTTAACCCCTCTCTTTGGAGGGGAACTCACTGAAGCTTTCTTT. Translating it yields CASSLTPLFGGELTEAFF.

A single count supports this clone. The gene calls are TRBV4-3 and TRBJ1-1, with D uncertain. The CDR3 has 15 amino acids. V lost 0 bases and J 1 base, leaving 9 bases between the germline ends. Germline CDR1 LGHNA, CDR2 YSLEER. The CDR3 protein is CASSQDFRRNTEAFF. CDR3 DNA: TGCGCCAGCAGCCAAGATTTTCGGAGGAACACTGAAGCTTTCTTT.

The chain combines TRBV9 with TRBJ2-1, with D possibly being TRBD1 (5 bases). Trimming left V 4 bases short and J 8 bases short, with 13 bases between. The CDR3 is 13 amino acids. Per germline, CDR1 SGDLS and CDR2 YYNGEE. The CDR3 sequence: CASSYRTRDEQFF. CDR3 in DNA: TGTGCCAGCAGCTATAGGACAAGAGATGAGCAGTTCTTC.